These T cell receptor beta chains were read from a single sample in a study of radiation and T cells in renal cell carcinoma. Method: immunoSEQ multiplex PCR; TCRdb's copy keeps in-frame clones and lacks some. The table has 150,000 to 180,000 clones, about 91% seen once. Sequences were derived from blood, sampled from a patient whose treatment included radiotherapy and nephrectomy. The receptors shown here come from a woman aged 45 to 65 with renal cell carcinoma. Both conserved end residues are part of each CDR3. The D gene is left open where the match is weak. A row's size may be missing; if present it is once, few, many or a size class.

CDR3 DNA: TGTGCCAGCAGCTTGAGCCCCGCCCTACTTCGACACACTGAAGCTTTCTTT; CDR3 protein: CASSLSPALLRHTEAFF; V gene: TRBV11-2; clone size: NA; D gene: NA; J gene: TRBJ1-1
CDR3 DNA: TGTGCCAGCAGCCTAGGGGGGCGAGGCGCCGAGCAGTACTTC; CDR3 protein: CASSLGGRGAEQYF; V gene: TRBV7-9; clone size: NA; D gene: NA; J gene: TRBJ2-7
CDR3 DNA: TGTGCCAGTAGTATAGATAATTCCCCCGGGACTGAAGCTTTCTTT; CDR3 protein: CASSIDNSPGTEAFF; V gene: TRBV19; clone size: few; D gene: NA; J gene: TRBJ1-1
CDR3 DNA: TGTGCCAGCAGCGTTCGGGCCCAACTAAATGAAAAACTGTTTTTT; CDR3 protein: CASSVRAQLNEKLFF; V gene: TRBV9; clone size: NA; D gene: NA; J gene: TRBJ1-4
CDR3 DNA: TGCGCCAGCAGCCCTAGACAGGGGGCGATTGCCGGGGAGCTGTTTTTT; CDR3 protein: CASSPRQGAIAGELFF; V gene: TRBV4-1; clone size: NA; D gene: TRBD1; J gene: TRBJ2-2
CDR3 DNA: TGTGCCAGCAGCAACCCGGGACACCTGAACACTGAAGCTTTCTTT; CDR3 protein: CASSNPGHLNTEAFF; V gene: TRBV13; clone size: NA; D gene: NA; J gene: TRBJ1-1
CDR3 DNA: TGTGCCAGCAGTTACGGGCAAGGAATTTACGAGCAGTACTTC; CDR3 protein: CASSYGQGIYEQYF; V gene: TRBV6-5; clone size: NA; D gene: NA; J gene: TRBJ2-7
CDR3 DNA: TGTGCCAGCAGTTACTCCGTAAGGACGAACACTGAAGCTTTCTTT; CDR3 protein: CASSYSVRTNTEAFF; V gene: TRBV6-6; clone size: NA; D gene: NA; J gene: TRBJ1-1
CDR3 DNA: TGTGCCAGCAGACAAAATGGGGAAAAACTGTTTTTT; CDR3 protein: CASRQNGEKLFF; V gene: TRBV7-9; clone size: medium-sized; D gene: NA; J gene: TRBJ1-4
CDR3 DNA: TGTGCCAGCAAGTTTATCGGGGAGCTGTTTTTT; CDR3 protein: CASKFIGELFF; V gene: TRBV6-6; clone size: NA; D gene: NA; J gene: TRBJ2-2
CDR3 DNA: TGTGCCAGCAGCTTAGTAGGGCTTATCCACAATGAGCAGTTCTTC; CDR3 protein: CASSLVGLIHNEQFF; V gene: TRBV7-9; clone size: few; D gene: NA; J gene: TRBJ2-1
CDR3 DNA: TGTGCTAGTGGTTTGGTACATGGTCGCTCCTATAATTCACCCCTCCACTTT; CDR3 protein: CASGLVHGRSYNSPLHF; V gene: TRBV12-5; clone size: NA; D gene: NA; J gene: TRBJ1-6
CDR3 DNA: TGTGCCACCAAACCGGGACCATCATATGGCTACACCTTC; CDR3 protein: CATKPGPSYGYTF; V gene: TRBV6-1; clone size: NA; D gene: NA; J gene: TRBJ1-2
CDR3 DNA: TGTGCCAGCAGCTTAACCCACACCTTC; CDR3 protein: CASSLTHTF; V gene: TRBV7-2; clone size: once; D gene: NA; J gene: TRBJ1-2
CDR3 DNA: TGTGCCAGCAGCCAAGGGGAAGCACAGTACATTAACTATGGCTACACCTTC; CDR3 protein: CASSQGEAQYINYGYTF; V gene: TRBV14; clone size: NA; D gene: NA; J gene: TRBJ1-2
CDR3 DNA: TGCGCCAGCAGCTTCCTAGCGGGGGCCCCCACAGATACGCAGTATTTT; CDR3 protein: CASSFLAGAPTDTQYF; V gene: TRBV5-1; clone size: NA; D gene: TRBD2; J gene: TRBJ2-3
CDR3 DNA: TGTGCCAGCAGCTTAGGAGGTGGTAATTCACCCCTCCACTTT; CDR3 protein: CASSLGGGNSPLHF; V gene: TRBV13; clone size: NA; D gene: NA; J gene: TRBJ1-6
CDR3 DNA: TGTGCCAGCACCTCCTGGACAGGGTTAGGCACAGATACGCAGTATTTT; CDR3 protein: CASTSWTGLGTDTQYF; V gene: TRBV5-8; clone size: NA; D gene: TRBD1; J gene: TRBJ2-3
CDR3 DNA: TGTGCCAGTAGTTCGGGACAGGGGGAACTTGAAAAACTGTTTTTT; CDR3 protein: CASSSGQGELEKLFF; V gene: TRBV19; clone size: NA; D gene: TRBD1; J gene: TRBJ1-4
CDR3 DNA: TGCGCCAGCACCGAACAGAGGGGAAGCTATGGCTACACCTTC; CDR3 protein: CASTEQRGSYGYTF; V gene: TRBV5-1; clone size: NA; D gene: NA; J gene: TRBJ1-2
CDR3 DNA: TGTGCCAGCAGCCCCCCCCATAGCAATCAGCCCCAGCATTTT; CDR3 protein: CASSPPHSNQPQHF; V gene: TRBV7-2; clone size: NA; D gene: NA; J gene: TRBJ1-5
CDR3 DNA: TGTGCCAGCAGCCCCAGGACAGTCGGACAAGAAAAACTGTTTTTT; CDR3 protein: CASSPRTVGQEKLFF; V gene: TRBV11-1; clone size: NA; D gene: NA; J gene: TRBJ1-4
CDR3 DNA: TGTGCCAGCACCAACCCGCGGCAATCGACCTACGAGCAGTACTTC; CDR3 protein: CASTNPRQSTYEQYF; V gene: TRBV6-1; clone size: NA; D gene: NA; J gene: TRBJ2-7
CDR3 DNA: TGTGCCAGCAGCCCAGGGAGTACCGACACCATATATTTT; CDR3 protein: CASSPGSTDTIYF; V gene: TRBV4-2; clone size: NA; D gene: NA; J gene: TRBJ1-3
CDR3 DNA: TGCAGCGTTGATGTGGGGAATCAGCCCCAGCATTTT; CDR3 protein: CSVDVGNQPQHF; V gene: TRBV29-1; clone size: NA; D gene: NA; J gene: TRBJ1-5
CDR3 DNA: TGTGCCAGCTCACCAGCCCTTACGGATCAGCCCCAGCATTTT; CDR3 protein: CASSPALTDQPQHF; V gene: TRBV18; clone size: NA; D gene: NA; J gene: TRBJ1-5
CDR3 DNA: TGTGCCAGCAGCCCAACAGGACTAGATGAAGAGACCCAGTACTTC; CDR3 protein: CASSPTGLDEETQYF; V gene: TRBV5-5; clone size: NA; D gene: TRBD2; J gene: TRBJ2-5
CDR3 DNA: TGTGCCAGCAGACCCGGGGGTTATGGCTACACCTTC; CDR3 protein: CASRPGGYGYTF; V gene: TRBV7-2; clone size: NA; D gene: NA; J gene: TRBJ1-2
CDR3 DNA: TGTGCCAGCTCACCAAGGGTAAATTCCTACAATGAGCAGTTCTTC; CDR3 protein: CASSPRVNSYNEQFF; V gene: TRBV18; clone size: NA; D gene: NA; J gene: TRBJ2-1
CDR3 DNA: TGCGCCAGCAGCTTGAGAGGCGATTGGTCCTACAATGAGCAGTTCTTC; CDR3 protein: CASSLRGDWSYNEQFF; V gene: TRBV5-1; clone size: NA; D gene: NA; J gene: TRBJ2-1
CDR3 DNA: TGTGCCAGCAGCGTAGTCGATAGCCCTAGCACAGATACGCAGTATTTT; CDR3 protein: CASSVVDSPSTDTQYF; V gene: TRBV9; clone size: NA; D gene: NA; J gene: TRBJ2-3
CDR3 DNA: TGTGCCAGCAGCTTATTACAGGTCTTTGGCTACACCTTC; CDR3 protein: CASSLLQVFGYTF; V gene: TRBV7-9; clone size: NA; D gene: NA; J gene: TRBJ1-2
CDR3 DNA: TGTGCCAGCTCGACCGGCGGGGGCCGACATCAGCCCCAGCATTTT; CDR3 protein: CASSTGGGRHQPQHF; V gene: TRBV18; clone size: NA; D gene: NA; J gene: TRBJ1-5
CDR3 DNA: TGTGCCAGCAGCATTACAGAGTTGAACACTGAAGCTTTCTTT; CDR3 protein: CASSITELNTEAFF; V gene: TRBV7-8; clone size: NA; D gene: NA; J gene: TRBJ1-1
CDR3 DNA: TGTGCCAGCAGCTGGTCCCAAGAGACCCAGTACTTC; CDR3 protein: CASSWSQETQYF; V gene: TRBV7-8; clone size: NA; D gene: NA; J gene: TRBJ2-5
CDR3 DNA: TGTGCCAGCTTCACCGGGACAGGATACGAGCAGTACTTC; CDR3 protein: CASFTGTGYEQYF; V gene: TRBV27; clone size: once; D gene: TRBD1; J gene: TRBJ2-7
CDR3 DNA: TGTGCCAGCTCAGCGGGGGTCACAACCGAGCAGTACTTC; CDR3 protein: CASSAGVTTEQYF; V gene: TRBV14; clone size: NA; D gene: TRBD2; J gene: TRBJ2-7
CDR3 DNA: TGTGCCAGCAGCCGCCTTATAGGGGGCTTCTCACATGAGCAGTTCTTC; CDR3 protein: CASSRLIGGFSHEQFF; V gene: TRBV7-2; clone size: NA; D gene: TRBD1; J gene: TRBJ2-1
CDR3 DNA: TGTGCCAGCAGCCCTTCTCGGGACACTGAAGCTTTCTTT; CDR3 protein: CASSPSRDTEAFF; V gene: TRBV7-9; clone size: NA; D gene: NA; J gene: TRBJ1-1
CDR3 DNA: TGTGCCAGCAGTGATCCGGGGGGGTCCCCCTACGAGCAGTACTTC; CDR3 protein: CASSDPGGSPYEQYF; V gene: TRBV25-1; clone size: NA; D gene: TRBD2; J gene: TRBJ2-7
CDR3 DNA: TGCGCCAGCAGATACTCAGGGAGCGAAGCTTTCTTT; CDR3 protein: CASRYSGSEAFF; V gene: TRBV5-1; clone size: NA; D gene: NA; J gene: TRBJ1-1
CDR3 DNA: TGTGCCAGCAGCCAAACGGGGAGTAATGAAAAACTGTTTTTT; CDR3 protein: CASSQTGSNEKLFF; V gene: TRBV9; clone size: NA; D gene: NA; J gene: TRBJ1-4
CDR3 DNA: TGTGCCAGCAGCCACGGGACGGTGGAAGAGCAGTACTTC; CDR3 protein: CASSHGTVEEQYF; V gene: TRBV7-3; clone size: NA; D gene: NA; J gene: TRBJ2-7
CDR3 DNA: TGCGCCAGCAGCTTTAGCGCCAACGTTGAAGCTTTCTTT; CDR3 protein: CASSFSANVEAFF; V gene: TRBV5-1; clone size: NA; D gene: NA; J gene: TRBJ1-1
CDR3 DNA: TGTGCCAGCAGTTCTCAGATCTCTGGGGCCAACGTCCTGACTTTC; CDR3 protein: CASSSQISGANVLTF; V gene: TRBV27; clone size: NA; D gene: NA; J gene: TRBJ2-6
CDR3 DNA: TGCGCCAGCTCGTTAGCGGGGGGCCAAGAGACCCAGTACTTC; CDR3 protein: CASSLAGGQETQYF; V gene: TRBV5-1; clone size: NA; D gene: TRBD2; J gene: TRBJ2-5
CDR3 DNA: TGCGCCAGCAGCTTGTCGGTAAACACTGAAGCTTTCTTT; CDR3 protein: CASSLSVNTEAFF; V gene: TRBV5-1; clone size: NA; D gene: NA; J gene: TRBJ1-1
CDR3 DNA: TGCGCCAGCAGGCTACAGGGTACGACTTACGAGCAGTACTTC; CDR3 protein: CASRLQGTTYEQYF; V gene: TRBV5-1; clone size: NA; D gene: NA; J gene: TRBJ2-7
CDR3 DNA: TGTGCCAGCAGCTTAGGAAGGACCTCATACGAGCAGTACTTC; CDR3 protein: CASSLGRTSYEQYF; V gene: TRBV7-2; clone size: NA; D gene: NA; J gene: TRBJ2-7
CDR3 DNA: TGCAGCGTTGATCCGGTGGTCACAGATACGCAGTATTTT; CDR3 protein: CSVDPVVTDTQYF; V gene: TRBV29-1; clone size: once; D gene: NA; J gene: TRBJ2-3
CDR3 DNA: TGTGCCAGTAGTATCCGCGGGGACTACAATGAGCAGTTCTTC; CDR3 protein: CASSIRGDYNEQFF; V gene: TRBV19; clone size: NA; D gene: NA; J gene: TRBJ2-1
CDR3 DNA: TGTGCCAGTAGTGCCCCTTTTGCACCCTTTACAGATACGCAGTATTTT; CDR3 protein: CASSAPFAPFTDTQYF; V gene: TRBV19; clone size: NA; D gene: NA; J gene: TRBJ2-3
CDR3 DNA: TGTGCCAGCAGCTTACCCAAGGACAGGGAGGTACAGCCCCAGCATTTT; CDR3 protein: CASSLPKDREVQPQHF; V gene: TRBV9; clone size: NA; D gene: TRBD1; J gene: TRBJ1-5
CDR3 DNA: TGTGCCAGCAGCTTCGGGGGAGCCGGGGAGCTGTTTTTT; CDR3 protein: CASSFGGAGELFF; V gene: TRBV7-9; clone size: NA; D gene: NA; J gene: TRBJ2-2
CDR3 DNA: TGTGCCAGCAGCTTAGACGCGTACAATGAGCAGTTCTTC; CDR3 protein: CASSLDAYNEQFF; V gene: TRBV7-2; clone size: NA; D gene: NA; J gene: TRBJ2-1
CDR3 DNA: TGTGCCAGCAGTCCCACAGGGGGCTCTCGCTATGGCTACACCTTC; CDR3 protein: CASSPTGGSRYGYTF; V gene: TRBV25-1; clone size: NA; D gene: TRBD1; J gene: TRBJ1-2
CDR3 DNA: TGCGCCAGCAGCCGAGGACGGGGCACTAATTCACCCCTCCACTTT; CDR3 protein: CASSRGRGTNSPLHF; V gene: TRBV4-1; clone size: NA; D gene: NA; J gene: TRBJ1-6
CDR3 DNA: TGTGCCAGCAGCTCTTTAAGGACACCCAATCAGCCCCAGCATTTT; CDR3 protein: CASSSLRTPNQPQHF; V gene: TRBV7-2; clone size: few; D gene: NA; J gene: TRBJ1-5
CDR3 DNA: TGTGCCAGCAGCTTAGGTCTGCCTGACGGCTACACCTTC; CDR3 protein: CASSLGLPDGYTF; V gene: TRBV7-2; clone size: NA; D gene: NA; J gene: TRBJ1-2